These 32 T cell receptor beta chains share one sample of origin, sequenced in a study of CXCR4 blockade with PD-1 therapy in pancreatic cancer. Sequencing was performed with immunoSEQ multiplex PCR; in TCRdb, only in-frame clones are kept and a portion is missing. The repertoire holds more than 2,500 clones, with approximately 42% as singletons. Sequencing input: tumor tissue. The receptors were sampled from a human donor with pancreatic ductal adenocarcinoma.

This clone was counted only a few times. The CDR3 sequence: CASSLVRQGANGELFF. The CDR3 DNA follows: TGTGCCAGCAGCTTAGTTCGACAGGGGGCGAACGGGGAGCTGTTTTTT. This chain connects TRBV13 to TRBJ2-2, with 10 bases lining up with TRBD1. The CDR3 is made up of 16 amino acids. The ends lost 1 base at V and 7 bases at J; junction bases unmatched: 6. Germline V lookup: CDR1 PRHDT, CDR2 FYEKMQ (reference sequence).

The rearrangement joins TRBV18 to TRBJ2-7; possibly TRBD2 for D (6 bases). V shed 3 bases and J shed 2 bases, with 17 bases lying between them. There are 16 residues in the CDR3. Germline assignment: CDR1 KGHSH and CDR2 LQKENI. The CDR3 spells CASSPPLSGSPYEQYF. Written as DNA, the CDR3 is TGTGCCAGCTCACCTCCCTTAAGCGGGTCCCCCTACGAGCAGTACTTC.

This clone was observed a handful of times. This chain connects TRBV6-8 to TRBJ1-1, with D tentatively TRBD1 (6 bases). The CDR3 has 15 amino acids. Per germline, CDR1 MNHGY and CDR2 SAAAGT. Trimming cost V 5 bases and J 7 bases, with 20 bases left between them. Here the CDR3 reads CASSRQASAYFEAFF. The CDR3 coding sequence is TGTGCCAGCAGTCGACAGGCAAGTGCCTACTTTGAAGCTTTCTTT.

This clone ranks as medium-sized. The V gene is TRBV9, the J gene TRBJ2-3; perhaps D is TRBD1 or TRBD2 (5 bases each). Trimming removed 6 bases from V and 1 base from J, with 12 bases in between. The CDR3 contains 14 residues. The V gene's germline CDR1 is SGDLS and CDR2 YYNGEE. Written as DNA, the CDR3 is TGTGCCAGCACCGCCGTGGGGGGCACAGATACGCAGTATTTT. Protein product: CASTAVGGTDTQYF.

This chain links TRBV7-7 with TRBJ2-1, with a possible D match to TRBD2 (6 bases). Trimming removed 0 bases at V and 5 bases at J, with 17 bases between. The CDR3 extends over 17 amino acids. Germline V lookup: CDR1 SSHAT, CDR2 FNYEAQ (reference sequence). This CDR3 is CASSLAHGGRLNNEQFF. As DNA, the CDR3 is TGTGCCAGCAGCTTAGCGCACGGAGGGCGCTTGAACAATGAGCAGTTCTTC.

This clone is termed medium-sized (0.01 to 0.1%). The CDR3 DNA follows: TGTGCCAGCAGCGAAGACGGGAGGCCCGATGAGCAGTTCTTC. It translates to CASSEDGRPDEQFF. V usage is TRBV28 and J usage is TRBJ2-1; 7 bases are shared with TRBD2. The CDR3 is 14 amino acids. Germline CDR1 is MDHEN and CDR2 is SYDVKM. J gave up 8 bases and V 6 bases, and 10 bases lay outside the gene matches.

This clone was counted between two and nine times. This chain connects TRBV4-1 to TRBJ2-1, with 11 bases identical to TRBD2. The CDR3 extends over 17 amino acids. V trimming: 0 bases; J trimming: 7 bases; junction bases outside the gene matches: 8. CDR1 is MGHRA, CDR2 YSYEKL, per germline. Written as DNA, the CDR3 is TGCGCCAGCAGCCAAGAGGGCCCTAGCGGGGGGTCGAATGAGCAGTTCTTC. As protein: CASSQEGPSGGSNEQFF.

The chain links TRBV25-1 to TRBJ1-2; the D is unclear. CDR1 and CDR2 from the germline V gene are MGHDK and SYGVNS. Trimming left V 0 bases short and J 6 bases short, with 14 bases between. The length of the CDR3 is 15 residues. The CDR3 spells CASSEYEGSSHGYTF. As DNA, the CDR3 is TGTGCCAGCAGTGAATATGAGGGATCTTCTCATGGCTACACCTTC.

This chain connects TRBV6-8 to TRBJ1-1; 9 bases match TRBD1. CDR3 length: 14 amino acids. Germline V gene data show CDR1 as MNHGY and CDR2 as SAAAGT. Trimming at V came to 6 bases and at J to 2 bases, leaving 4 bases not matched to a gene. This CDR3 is CASRRDRDNTEAFF. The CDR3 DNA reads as TGTGCCAGCAGGCGGGACAGGGACAACACTGAAGCTTTCTTT.

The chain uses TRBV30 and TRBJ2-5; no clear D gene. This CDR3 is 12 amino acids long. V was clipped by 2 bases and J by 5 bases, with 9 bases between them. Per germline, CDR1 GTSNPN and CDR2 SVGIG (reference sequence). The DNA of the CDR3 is TGTGCCTGGAGTCCCTCTGGGGAGACCCAGTACTTC. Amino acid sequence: CAWSPSGETQYF.

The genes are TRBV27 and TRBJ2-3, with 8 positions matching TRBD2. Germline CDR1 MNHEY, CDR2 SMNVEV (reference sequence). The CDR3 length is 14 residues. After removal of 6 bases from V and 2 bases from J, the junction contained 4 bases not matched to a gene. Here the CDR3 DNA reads TGTGCCAGCAGGTTCGGGGGGGTCACAGATACGCAGTATTTT. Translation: CASRFGGVTDTQYF.

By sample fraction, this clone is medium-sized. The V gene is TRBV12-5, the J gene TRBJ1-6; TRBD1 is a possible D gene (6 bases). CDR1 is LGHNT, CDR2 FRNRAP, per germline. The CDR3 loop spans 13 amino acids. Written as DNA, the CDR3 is TGTGCCACCCGGGACACCTATAATTCACCCCTCCACTTT. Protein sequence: CATRDTYNSPLHF.

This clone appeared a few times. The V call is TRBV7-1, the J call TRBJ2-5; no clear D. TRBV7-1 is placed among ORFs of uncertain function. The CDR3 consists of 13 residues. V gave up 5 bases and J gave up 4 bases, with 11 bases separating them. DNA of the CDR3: TGTGCCAGCAGCCCAGGACCAGTAGAGACCCAGTACTTC. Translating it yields CASSPGPVETQYF.

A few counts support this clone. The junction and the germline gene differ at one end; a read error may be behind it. CDR3 residues: CASPVGEGDSGTNVLTF. The CDR3, as DNA: TGTGCCAGCCCCGTAGGGGAAGGGGACTCTGGGACCAACGTCCTGACTTTC. V usage is TRBV6-8 and J usage is TRBJ2-6; maybe TRBD2 (6 bases). The length of the CDR3 is 17 residues. Per germline, CDR1 MNHGY and CDR2 SAAAGT.

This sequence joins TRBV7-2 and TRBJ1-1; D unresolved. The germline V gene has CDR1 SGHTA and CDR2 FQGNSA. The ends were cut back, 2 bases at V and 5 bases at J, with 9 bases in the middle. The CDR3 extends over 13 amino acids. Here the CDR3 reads CASSLSERTEAFF. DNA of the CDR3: TGTGCCAGCAGCTTAAGCGAAAGGACTGAAGCTTTCTTT.

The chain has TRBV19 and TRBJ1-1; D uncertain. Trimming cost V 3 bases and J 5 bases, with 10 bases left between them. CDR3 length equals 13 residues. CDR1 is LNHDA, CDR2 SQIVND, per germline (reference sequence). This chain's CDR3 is CASSIWGRTEAFF. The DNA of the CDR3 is TGTGCCAGTAGTATCTGGGGAAGGACTGAAGCTTTCTTT.

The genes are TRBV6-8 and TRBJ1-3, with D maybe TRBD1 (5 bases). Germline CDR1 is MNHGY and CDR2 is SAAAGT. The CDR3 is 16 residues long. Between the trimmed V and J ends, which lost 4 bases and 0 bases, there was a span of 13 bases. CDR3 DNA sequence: TGTGCCAGCAGTTTGCCGACAGACATCTCTGGAAACACCATATATTTT. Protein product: CASSLPTDISGNTIYF.

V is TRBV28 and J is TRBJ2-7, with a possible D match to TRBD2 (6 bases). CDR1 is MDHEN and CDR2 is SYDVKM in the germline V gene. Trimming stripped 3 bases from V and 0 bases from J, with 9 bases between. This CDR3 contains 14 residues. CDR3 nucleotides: TGTGCCAGCAGTTTGGGGACTCTCTCCTACGAGCAGTACTTC. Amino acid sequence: CASSLGTLSYEQYF.

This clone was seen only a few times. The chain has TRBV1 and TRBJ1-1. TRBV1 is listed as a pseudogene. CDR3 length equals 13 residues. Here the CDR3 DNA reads TGCGCCAGCAGCCAAGATTTGGGATCTGAAGCTTTCTTT. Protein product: CASSQDLGSEAFF.

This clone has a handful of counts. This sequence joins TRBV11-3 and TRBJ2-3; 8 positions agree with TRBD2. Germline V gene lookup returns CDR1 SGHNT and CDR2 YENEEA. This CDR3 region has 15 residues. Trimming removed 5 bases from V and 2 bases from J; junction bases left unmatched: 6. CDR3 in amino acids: CASSQRRGDTDTQYF. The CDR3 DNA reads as TGTGCCAGCAGCCAACGGCGGGGGGACACAGATACGCAGTATTTT. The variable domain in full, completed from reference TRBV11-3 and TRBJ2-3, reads EAGVVQSPRYKIIEKKQPVAFWCNPISGHNTLYWYLQNLGQGPELLIRYENEEAVDDSQLPKDRFSAERLKGVDSTLKIQPAELGDSAVYLCASSQRRGDTDTQYFGPGTRLTVL.

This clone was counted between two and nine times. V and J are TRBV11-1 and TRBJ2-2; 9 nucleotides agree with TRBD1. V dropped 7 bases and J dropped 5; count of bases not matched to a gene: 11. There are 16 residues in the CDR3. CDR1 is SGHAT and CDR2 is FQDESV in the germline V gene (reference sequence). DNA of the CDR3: TGTGCCAGCACCATCTACGGACAGGGGATTACCGGGGAGCTGTTTTTT. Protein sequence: CASTIYGQGITGELFF. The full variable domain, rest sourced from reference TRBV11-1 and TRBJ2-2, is EAEVAQSPRYKITEKSQAVAFWCDPISGHATLYWYRQILGQGPELLVQFQDESVVDDSQLPKDRFSAERLKGVDSTLKIQPAELGDSAMYLCASTIYGQGITGELFFGEGSRLTVL.

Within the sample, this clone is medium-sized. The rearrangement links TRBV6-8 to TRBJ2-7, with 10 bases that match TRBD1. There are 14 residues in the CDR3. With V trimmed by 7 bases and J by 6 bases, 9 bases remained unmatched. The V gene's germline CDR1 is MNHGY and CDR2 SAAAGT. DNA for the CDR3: TGTGCCAGCAAAGGGACAGGGGAGTTCGGCGAGCAGTACTTC. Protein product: CASKGTGEFGEQYF.

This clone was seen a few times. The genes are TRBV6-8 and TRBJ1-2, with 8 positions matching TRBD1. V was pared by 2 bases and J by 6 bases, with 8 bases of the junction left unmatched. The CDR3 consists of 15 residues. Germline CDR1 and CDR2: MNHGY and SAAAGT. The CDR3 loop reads CASSYLRQGADGYTF. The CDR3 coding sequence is TGTGCCAGCAGTTACCTTCGCCAGGGGGCGGATGGCTACACCTTC.

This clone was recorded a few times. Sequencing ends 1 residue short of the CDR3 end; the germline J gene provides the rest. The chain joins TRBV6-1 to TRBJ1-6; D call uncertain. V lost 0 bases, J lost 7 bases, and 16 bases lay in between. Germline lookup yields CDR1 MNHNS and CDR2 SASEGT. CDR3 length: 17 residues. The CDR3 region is CASSEALRKGVNSPLHF. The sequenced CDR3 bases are TGTGCCAGCAGTGAAGCGCTTCGGAAGGGTGTGAATTCACCCCTCCAC.

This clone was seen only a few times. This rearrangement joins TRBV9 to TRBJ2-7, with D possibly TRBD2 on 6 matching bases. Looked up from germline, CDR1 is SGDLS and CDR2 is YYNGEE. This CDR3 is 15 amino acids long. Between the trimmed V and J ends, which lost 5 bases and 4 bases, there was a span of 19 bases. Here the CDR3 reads CASSPLGGNRYEQYF. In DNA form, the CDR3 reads TGTGCCAGCAGTCCCCTCGGCGGGAACAGATACGAGCAGTACTTC.

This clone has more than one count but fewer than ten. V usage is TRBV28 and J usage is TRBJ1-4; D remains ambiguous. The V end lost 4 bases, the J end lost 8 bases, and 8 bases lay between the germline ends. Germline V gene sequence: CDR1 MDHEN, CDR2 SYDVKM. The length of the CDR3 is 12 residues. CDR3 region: CASSSTGEKLFF. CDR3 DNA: TGTGCCAGCAGTTCCACTGGAGAAAAACTGTTTTTT.

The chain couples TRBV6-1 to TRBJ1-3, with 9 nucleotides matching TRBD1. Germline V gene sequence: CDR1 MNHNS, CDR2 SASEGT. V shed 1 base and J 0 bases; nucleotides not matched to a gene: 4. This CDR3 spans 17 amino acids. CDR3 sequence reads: CASSEETGGGSGNTIYF. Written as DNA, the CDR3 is TGTGCCAGCAGTGAAGAGACAGGGGGAGGCTCTGGAAACACCATATATTTT.

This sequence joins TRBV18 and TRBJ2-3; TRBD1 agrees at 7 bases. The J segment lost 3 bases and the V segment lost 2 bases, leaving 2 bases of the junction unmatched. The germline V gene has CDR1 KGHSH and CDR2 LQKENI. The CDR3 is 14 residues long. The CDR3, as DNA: TGTGCCAGCTCACCAAACAGGGGTACAGATACGCAGTATTTT. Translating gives CASSPNRGTDTQYF.

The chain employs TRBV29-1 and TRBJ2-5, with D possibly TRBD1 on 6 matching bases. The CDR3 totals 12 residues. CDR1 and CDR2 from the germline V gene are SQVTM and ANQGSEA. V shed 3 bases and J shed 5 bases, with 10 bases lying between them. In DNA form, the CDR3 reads TGCAGCGTTGACAGGGGTTCGGAGACCCAGTACTTC. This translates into CSVDRGSETQYF.

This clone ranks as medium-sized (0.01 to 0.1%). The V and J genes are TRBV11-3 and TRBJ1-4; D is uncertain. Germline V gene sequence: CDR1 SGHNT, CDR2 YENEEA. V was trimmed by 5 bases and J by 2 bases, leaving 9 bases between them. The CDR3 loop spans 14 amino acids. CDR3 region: CASSQGWTNEKLFF. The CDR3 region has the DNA TGTGCCAGCAGCCAAGGATGGACTAATGAAAAACTGTTTTTT. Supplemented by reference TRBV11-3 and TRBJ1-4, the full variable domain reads EAGVVQSPRYKIIEKKQPVAFWCNPISGHNTLYWYLQNLGQGPELLIRYENEEAVDDSQLPKDRFSAERLKGVDSTLKIQPAELGDSAVYLCASSQGWTNEKLFFGSGTQLSVL.

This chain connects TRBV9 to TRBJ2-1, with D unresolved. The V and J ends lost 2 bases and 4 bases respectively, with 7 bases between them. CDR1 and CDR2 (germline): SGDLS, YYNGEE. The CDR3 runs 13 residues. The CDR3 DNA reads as TGTGCCAGCAGCGTCTGGGGATACAATGAGCAGTTCTTC. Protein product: CASSVWGYNEQFF.

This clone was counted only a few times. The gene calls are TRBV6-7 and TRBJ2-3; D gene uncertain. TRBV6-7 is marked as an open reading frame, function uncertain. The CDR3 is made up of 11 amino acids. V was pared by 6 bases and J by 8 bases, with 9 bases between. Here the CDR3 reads CASRGFGTQYF. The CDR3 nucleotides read TGTGCCAGCAGGGGGTTCGGTACGCAGTATTTT.